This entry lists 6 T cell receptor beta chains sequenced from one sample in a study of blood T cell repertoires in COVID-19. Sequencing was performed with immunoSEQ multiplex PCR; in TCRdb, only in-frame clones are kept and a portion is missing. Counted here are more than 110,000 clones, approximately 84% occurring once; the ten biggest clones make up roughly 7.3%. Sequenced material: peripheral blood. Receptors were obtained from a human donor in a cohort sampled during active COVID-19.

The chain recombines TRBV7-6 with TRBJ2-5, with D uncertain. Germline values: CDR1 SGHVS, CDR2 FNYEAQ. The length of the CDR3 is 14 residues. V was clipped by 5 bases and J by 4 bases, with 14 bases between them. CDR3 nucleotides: TGTGCCAGCAGCCCCAACCTCTATCCAGAGACCCAGTACTTC. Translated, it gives CASSPNLYPETQYF.

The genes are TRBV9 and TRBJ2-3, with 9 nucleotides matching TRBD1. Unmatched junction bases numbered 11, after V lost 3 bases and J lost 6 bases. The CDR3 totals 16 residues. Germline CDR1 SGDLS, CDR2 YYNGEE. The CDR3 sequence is CASSGHRDRDSDTQYF. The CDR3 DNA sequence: TGTGCCAGCAGCGGTCACCGGGACAGGGATTCGGATACGCAGTATTTT.

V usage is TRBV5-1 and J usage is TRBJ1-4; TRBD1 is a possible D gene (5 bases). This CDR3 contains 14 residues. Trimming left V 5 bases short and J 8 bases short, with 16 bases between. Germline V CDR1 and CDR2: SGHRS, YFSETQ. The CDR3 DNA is TGCGCCAGCAGTCCCGGGACGGCGGGGGAAAAACTGTTTTTT. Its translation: CASSPGTAGEKLFF.

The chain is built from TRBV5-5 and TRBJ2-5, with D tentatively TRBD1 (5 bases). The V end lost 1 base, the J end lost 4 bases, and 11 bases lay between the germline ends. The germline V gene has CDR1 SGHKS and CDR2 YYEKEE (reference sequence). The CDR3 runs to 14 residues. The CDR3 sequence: CASSLSAGSETQYF. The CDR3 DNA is TGTGCCAGCAGCTTGTCGGCAGGGTCAGAGACCCAGTACTTC.

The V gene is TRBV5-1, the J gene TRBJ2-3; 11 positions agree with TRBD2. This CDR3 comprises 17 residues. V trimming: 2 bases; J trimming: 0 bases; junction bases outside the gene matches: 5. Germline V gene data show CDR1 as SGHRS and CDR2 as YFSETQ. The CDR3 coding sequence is TGCGCCAGCAGCTTTGAACTAGCGGGGGCTAGCACAGATACGCAGTATTTT. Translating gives CASSFELAGASTDTQYF.

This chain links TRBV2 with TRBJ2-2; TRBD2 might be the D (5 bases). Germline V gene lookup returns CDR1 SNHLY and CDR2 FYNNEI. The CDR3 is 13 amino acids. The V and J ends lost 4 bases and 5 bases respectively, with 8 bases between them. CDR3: CASSVGGTGELFF. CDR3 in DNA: TGTGCCAGCAGTGTAGGCGGGACCGGGGAGCTGTTTTTT.